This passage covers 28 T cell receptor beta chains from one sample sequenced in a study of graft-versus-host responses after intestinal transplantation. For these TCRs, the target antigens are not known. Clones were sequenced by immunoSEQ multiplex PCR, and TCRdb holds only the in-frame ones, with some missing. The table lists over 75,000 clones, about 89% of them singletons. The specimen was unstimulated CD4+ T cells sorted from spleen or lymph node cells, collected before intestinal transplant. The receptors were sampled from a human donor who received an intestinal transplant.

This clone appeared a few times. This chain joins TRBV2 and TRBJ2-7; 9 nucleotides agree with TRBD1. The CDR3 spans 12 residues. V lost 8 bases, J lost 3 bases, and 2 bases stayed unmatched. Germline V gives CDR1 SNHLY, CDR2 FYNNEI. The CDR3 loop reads CASGTGIYEQYF. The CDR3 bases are TGTGCCAGCGGGACAGGGATCTACGAGCAGTACTTC.

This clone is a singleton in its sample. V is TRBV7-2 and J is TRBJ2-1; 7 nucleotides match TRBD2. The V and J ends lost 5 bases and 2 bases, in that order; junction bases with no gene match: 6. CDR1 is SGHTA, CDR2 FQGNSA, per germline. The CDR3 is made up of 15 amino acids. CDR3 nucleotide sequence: TGTGCCAGCAGCCCAGACGGGAGGACCTACAATGAGCAGTTCTTC. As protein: CASSPDGRTYNEQFF. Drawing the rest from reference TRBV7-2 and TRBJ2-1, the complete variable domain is GAGVSQSPSNKVTEKGKDVELRCDPISGHTALYWYRQSLGQGLEFLIYFQGNSAPDKSGLPSDRFSAERTGGSVSTLTIQRTQQEDSAVYLCASSPDGRTYNEQFFGPGTRLTVL.

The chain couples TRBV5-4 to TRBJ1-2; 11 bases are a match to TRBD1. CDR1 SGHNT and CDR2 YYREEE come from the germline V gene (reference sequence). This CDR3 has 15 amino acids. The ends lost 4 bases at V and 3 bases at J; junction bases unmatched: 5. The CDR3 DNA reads TGTGCCAGCAGCCCGGGGACAGGGGGTGACTATGGCTACACCTTC. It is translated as CASSPGTGGDYGYTF. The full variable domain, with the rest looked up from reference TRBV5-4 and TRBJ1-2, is ETGVTQSPTHLIKTRGQQVTLRCSSQSGHNTVSWYQQALGQGPQFIFQYYREEENGRGNFPPRFSGLQFPNYSSELNVNALELDDSALYLCASSPGTGGDYGYTFGSGTRLTVV.

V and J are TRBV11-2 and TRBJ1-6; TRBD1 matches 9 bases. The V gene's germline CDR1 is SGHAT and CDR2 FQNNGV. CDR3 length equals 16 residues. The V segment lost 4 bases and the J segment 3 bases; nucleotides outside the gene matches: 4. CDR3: CASSSRGQGYNSPLHF. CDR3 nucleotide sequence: TGTGCCAGCAGCTCCCGGGGACAGGGCTATAATTCACCCCTCCACTTT.

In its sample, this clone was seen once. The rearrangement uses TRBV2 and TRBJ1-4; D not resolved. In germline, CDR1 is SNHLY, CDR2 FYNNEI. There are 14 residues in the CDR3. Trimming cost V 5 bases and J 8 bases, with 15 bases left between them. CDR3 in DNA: TGTGCCAGCAGTCTGGGCCGGGAGGCAGAAAAACTGTTTTTT. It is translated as CASSLGREAEKLFF.

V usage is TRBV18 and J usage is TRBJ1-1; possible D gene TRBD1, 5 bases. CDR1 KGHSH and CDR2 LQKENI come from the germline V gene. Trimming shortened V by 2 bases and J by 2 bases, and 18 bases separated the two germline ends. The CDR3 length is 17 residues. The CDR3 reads CASSPWSGGTRNTEAFF. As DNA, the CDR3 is TGTGCCAGCTCACCATGGAGCGGCGGGACCCGAAACACTGAAGCTTTCTTT. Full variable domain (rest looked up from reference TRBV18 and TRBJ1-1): NAGVMQNPRHLVRRRGQEARLRCSPMKGHSHVYWYRQLPEEGLKFMVYLQKENIIDESGMPKERFSAEFPKEGPSILRIQQVVRGDSAAYFCASSPWSGGTRNTEAFFGQGTRLTVV.

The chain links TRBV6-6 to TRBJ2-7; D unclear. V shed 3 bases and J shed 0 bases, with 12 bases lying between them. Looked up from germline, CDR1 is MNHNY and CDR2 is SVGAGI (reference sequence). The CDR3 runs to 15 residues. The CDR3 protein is CASSYSGTPSYEQYF. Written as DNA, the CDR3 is TGTGCCAGCAGTTATAGTGGTACTCCCTCCTACGAGCAGTACTTC.

In DNA, the CDR3 is TGCGCCAGCAGCCGGCCCAGGGGGACGATACAAGAGACCCAGTACTTC. This translates into CASSRPRGTIQETQYF. The V and J genes are TRBV5-1 and TRBJ2-5, with 7 bases aligning to TRBD1. The germline V gene encodes CDR1 SGHRS and CDR2 YFSETQ. The ends lost 4 bases at V and 2 bases at J; junction bases unmatched: 11. The CDR3 runs 16 residues.

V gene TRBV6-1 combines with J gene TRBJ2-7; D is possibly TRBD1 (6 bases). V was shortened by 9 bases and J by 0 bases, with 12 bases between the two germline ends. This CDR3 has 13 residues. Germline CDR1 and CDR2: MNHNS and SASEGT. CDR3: CASTTGTSYEQYF. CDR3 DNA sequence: TGTGCCAGTACTACAGGGACCTCCTACGAGCAGTACTTC.

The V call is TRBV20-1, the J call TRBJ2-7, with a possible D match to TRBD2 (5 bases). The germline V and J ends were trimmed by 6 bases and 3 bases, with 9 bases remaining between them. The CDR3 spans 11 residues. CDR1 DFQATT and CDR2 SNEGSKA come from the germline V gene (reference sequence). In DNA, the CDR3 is TGCAGTGCCCCGGAGGTCTACGAGCAGTACTTC. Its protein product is CSAPEVYEQYF.

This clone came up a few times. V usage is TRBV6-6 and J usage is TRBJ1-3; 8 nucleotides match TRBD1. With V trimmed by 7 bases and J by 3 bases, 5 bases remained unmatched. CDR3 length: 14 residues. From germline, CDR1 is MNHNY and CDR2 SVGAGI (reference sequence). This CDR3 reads CASIEDRGGNTIYF. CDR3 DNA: TGTGCCAGCATCGAAGACAGGGGTGGAAACACCATATATTTT.

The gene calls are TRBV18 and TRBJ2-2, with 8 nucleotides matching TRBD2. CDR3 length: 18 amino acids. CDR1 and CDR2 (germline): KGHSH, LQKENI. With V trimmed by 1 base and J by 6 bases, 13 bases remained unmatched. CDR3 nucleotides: TGTGCCAGCTCACCACTCCATATGAAAGCGGGGGAGGCCGGGGAGCTGTTTTTT. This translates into CASSPLHMKAGEAGELFF.

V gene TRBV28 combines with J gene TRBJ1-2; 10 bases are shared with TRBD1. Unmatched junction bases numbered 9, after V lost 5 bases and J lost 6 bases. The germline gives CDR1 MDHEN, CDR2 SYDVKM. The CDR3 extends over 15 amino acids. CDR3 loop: CASSDRGRIMNGYTF. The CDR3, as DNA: TGTGCCAGCAGTGACAGGGGGCGCATTATGAATGGCTACACCTTC.

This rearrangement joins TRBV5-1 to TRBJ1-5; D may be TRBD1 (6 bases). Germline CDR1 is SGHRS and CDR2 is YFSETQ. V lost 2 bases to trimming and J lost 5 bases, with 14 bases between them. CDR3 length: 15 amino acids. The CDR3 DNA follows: TGCGCCAGCAGCTTTGGCACAGGGCCATATCAGCCCCAGCATTTT. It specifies CASSFGTGPYQPQHF. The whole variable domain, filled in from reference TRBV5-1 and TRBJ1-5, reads KAGVTQTPRYLIKTRGQQVTLSCSPISGHRSVSWYQQTPGQGLQFLFEYFSETQRNKGNFPGRFSGRQFSNSRSEMNVSTLELGDSALYLCASSFGTGPYQPQHFGDGTRLSIL.

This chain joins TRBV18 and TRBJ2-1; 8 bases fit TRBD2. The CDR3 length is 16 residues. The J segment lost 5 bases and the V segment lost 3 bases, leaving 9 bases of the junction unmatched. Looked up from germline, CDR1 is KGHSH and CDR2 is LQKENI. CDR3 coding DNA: TGTGCCAGCTCACCCTCAATACTAGCGGACGACAATGAGCAGTTCTTC. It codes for CASSPSILADDNEQFF.

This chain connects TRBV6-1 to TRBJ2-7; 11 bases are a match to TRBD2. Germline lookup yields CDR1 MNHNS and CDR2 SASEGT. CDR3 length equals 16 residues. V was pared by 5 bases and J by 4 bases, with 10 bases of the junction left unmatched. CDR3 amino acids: CASSKGTSGRGYEQYF. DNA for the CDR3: TGTGCCAGCAGTAAAGGGACTAGCGGTAGGGGTTACGAGCAGTACTTC.

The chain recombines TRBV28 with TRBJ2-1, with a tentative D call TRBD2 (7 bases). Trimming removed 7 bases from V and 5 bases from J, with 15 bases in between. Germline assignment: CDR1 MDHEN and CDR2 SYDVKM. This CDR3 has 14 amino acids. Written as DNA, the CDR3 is TGTGCCAGCATAGTAGGGGGAGGGGACAATGAGCAGTTCTTC. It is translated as CASIVGGGDNEQFF.

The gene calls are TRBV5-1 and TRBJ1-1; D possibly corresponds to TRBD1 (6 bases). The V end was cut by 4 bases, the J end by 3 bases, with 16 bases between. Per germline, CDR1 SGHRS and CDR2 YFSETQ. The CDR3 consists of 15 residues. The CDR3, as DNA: TGCGCCAGCAGCCAAACAGGGAGGGTCGACACTGAAGCTTTCTTT. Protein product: CASSQTGRVDTEAFF.

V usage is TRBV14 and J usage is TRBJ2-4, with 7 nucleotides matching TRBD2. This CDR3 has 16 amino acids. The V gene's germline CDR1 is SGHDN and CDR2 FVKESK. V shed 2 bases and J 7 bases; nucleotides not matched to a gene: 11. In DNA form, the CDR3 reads TGTGCCAGCAGCCAAACTCGAGCGGGAACGGGTAACATTCAGTACTTC. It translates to CASSQTRAGTGNIQYF.

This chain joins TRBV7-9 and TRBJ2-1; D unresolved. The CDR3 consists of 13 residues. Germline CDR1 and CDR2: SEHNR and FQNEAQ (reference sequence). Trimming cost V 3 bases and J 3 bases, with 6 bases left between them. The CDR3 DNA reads TGTGCCAGCAGCTTCGCTAACTACAATGAGCAGTTCTTC. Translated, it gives CASSFANYNEQFF.

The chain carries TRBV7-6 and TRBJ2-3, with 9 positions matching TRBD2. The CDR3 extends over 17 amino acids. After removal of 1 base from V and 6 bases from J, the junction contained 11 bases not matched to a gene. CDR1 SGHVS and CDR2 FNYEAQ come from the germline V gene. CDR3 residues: CASSLDRAGGAPDTQYF. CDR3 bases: TGTGCCAGCAGCTTAGACCGGGCGGGGGGGGCTCCGGATACGCAGTATTTT.

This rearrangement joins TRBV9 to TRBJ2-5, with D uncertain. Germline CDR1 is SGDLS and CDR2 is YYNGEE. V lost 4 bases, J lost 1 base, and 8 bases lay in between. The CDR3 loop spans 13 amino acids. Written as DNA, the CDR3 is TGTGCCAGCAGCACTTCCCCCCAAGAGACCCAGTACTTC. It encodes CASSTSPQETQYF.

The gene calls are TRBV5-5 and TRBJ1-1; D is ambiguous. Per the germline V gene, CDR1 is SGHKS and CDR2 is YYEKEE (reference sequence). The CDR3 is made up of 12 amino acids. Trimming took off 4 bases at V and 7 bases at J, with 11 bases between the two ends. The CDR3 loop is CASSPREFEAFF. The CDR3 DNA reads TGTGCCAGCAGCCCCCGGGAGTTTGAAGCTTTCTTT.

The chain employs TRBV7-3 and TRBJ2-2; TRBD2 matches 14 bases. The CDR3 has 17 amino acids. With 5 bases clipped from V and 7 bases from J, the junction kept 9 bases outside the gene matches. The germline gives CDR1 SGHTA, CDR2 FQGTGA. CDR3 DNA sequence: TGTGCCAGCAGCCCAGCGGGACTAGCGGGAGCAAACGGGGAGCTGTTTTTT. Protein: CASSPAGLAGANGELFF. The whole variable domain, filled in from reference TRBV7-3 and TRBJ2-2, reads GAGVSQTPSNKVTEKGKYVELRCDPISGHTALYWYRQSLGQGPEFLIYFQGTGAADDSGLPNDRFFAVRPEGSVSTLKIQRTERGDSAVYLCASSPAGLAGANGELFFGEGSRLTVL.

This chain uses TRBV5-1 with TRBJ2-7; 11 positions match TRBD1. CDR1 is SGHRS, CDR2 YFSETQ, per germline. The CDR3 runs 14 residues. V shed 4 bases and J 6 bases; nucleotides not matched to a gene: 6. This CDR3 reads CASSLRTGGAEQYF. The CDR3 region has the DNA TGCGCCAGCAGCCTTCGGACAGGGGGCGCCGAGCAGTACTTC.

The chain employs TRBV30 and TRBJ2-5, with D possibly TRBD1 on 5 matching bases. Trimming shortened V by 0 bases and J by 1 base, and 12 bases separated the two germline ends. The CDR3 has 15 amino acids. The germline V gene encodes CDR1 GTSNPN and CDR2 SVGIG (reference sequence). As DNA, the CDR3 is TGTGCCTGGAGTGTTGCAGGGATGGTCCAAGAGACCCAGTACTTC. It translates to CAWSVAGMVQETQYF.

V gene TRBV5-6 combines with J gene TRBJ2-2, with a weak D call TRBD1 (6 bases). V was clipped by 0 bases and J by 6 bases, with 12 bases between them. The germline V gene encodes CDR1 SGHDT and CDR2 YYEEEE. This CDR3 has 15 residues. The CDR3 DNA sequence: TGTGCCAGCAGCTTGGGCGACAGGATGGCCGGGGAGCTGTTTTTT. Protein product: CASSLGDRMAGELFF.

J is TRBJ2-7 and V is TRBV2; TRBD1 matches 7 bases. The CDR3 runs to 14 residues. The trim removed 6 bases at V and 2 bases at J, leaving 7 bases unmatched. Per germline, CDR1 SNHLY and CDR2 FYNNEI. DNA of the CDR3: TGTGCCAGCAGAGAACAGGGGCCGACCTACGAGCAGTACTTC. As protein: CASREQGPTYEQYF.